These T cell receptor beta chains were read from a single sample in a study of T cell responses to AZD1222 COVID-19 vaccine. Libraries were prepared by immunoSEQ multiplex PCR; TCRdb keeps only in-frame clonotypes and omits some of them. Of roughly 180,000 clones listed, approximately 94% were seen once; the top ten hold about 9.2%. Sequenced material: peripheral blood, taken on day 0 of AZD1222 vaccination. These receptors came from an adult in good health. Each CDR3 is given with its conserved first and last residue. The D gene is left open where the match is weak. The size field is filled for only some rows; it gives once, few, many or a size class.

.	TRBV6-5	TRBD2	TRBJ2-3	CASRRDYKEYF	TGTGCCAGCAGGCGGGACTACAAGGAGTATTTT
.	TRBV19	.	TRBJ1-2	CASSIDSGRPNYGYTF	TGTGCCAGTAGTATAGACTCCGGACGGCCTAACTATGGCTACACCTTC
.	TRBV4-3	.	TRBJ1-1	CASRQDMSASEAFF	TGCGCCAGCAGACAAGATATGTCGGCATCGGAAGCTTTCTTT
.	TRBV24-1	.	TRBJ2-5	CATSDPARGAWGETQYF	TGTGCCACCAGTGATCCTGCCCGTGGAGCCTGGGGCGAGACCCAGTACTTC
.	TRBV3-1/TRBV3-2	.	TRBJ1-1	CASSLALGLRTEAFF	TGTGCCAGCAGCCTTGCCTTGGGGCTGCGCACTGAAGCTTTCTTT
once	TRBV28	.	TRBJ1-1	CASIAWGNTEAFF	TGTGCCAGCATCGCCTGGGGGAACACTGAAGCTTTCTTT
.	TRBV6-5	TRBD1	TRBJ1-5	CASSTTGYNNQPQHF	TGTGCCAGCAGTACGACAGGGTATAACAATCAGCCCCAGCATTTT
.	TRBV7-5	.	TRBJ2-7	CARSYPLVAGGYDYEQYF	TGTGCCAGAAGCTACCCTTTAGTAGCGGGAGGTTATGACTACGAGCAGTACTTC
.	TRBV29-1	.	TRBJ1-1	CSFTGGREAFF	TGCAGCTTCACCGGGGGGAGAGAAGCTTTCTTT
.	TRBV6-2/TRBV6-3	.	TRBJ1-5	CASSYRGTGLGSNQPQHF	TGTGCCAGCAGTTACAGGGGCACGGGGTTAGGGAGCAATCAGCCCCAGCATTTT
.	TRBV19	.	TRBJ1-5	CASSHEPRGGDQPQHF	TGTGCCAGTAGTCATGAACCTAGGGGTGGCGATCAGCCCCAGCATTTT
.	TRBV3-1/TRBV3-2	.	TRBJ1-2	CASSQGLGSYYTF	TGTGCCAGCAGCCAAGGGCTGGGCTCGTACTACACCTTC
.	TRBV18	TRBD1	TRBJ1-4	CASSLSGTGGKLFF	TGTGCCAGCTCACTCTCCGGGACAGGGGGAAAACTGTTTTTT
.	TRBV2	TRBD2	TRBJ2-1	CASSEALLAGVDNEQFF	TGTGCCAGCAGTGAAGCCCTTCTAGCGGGAGTGGACAATGAGCAGTTCTTC
once	TRBV5-1	.	TRBJ2-2	CASSLAGNTGELFF	TGCGCCAGCAGCTTGGCCGGAAACACCGGGGAGCTGTTTTTT
.	TRBV27	.	TRBJ1-2	CASSPRASSYGYTF	TGTGCCAGCAGCCCAAGAGCATCGTCCTATGGCTACACCTTC
once	TRBV24-1	TRBD1	TRBJ2-5	CATSDPRPGQQETQYF	TGTGCCACCAGTGACCCAAGACCGGGACAGCAAGAGACCCAGTACTTC
.	TRBV7-2	.	TRBJ1-2	CASSLESAARIYGYTF	TGTGCCAGCAGCTTAGAGTCGGCCGCCCGAATCTATGGCTACACCTTC
.	TRBV11-2	TRBD1	TRBJ1-6	CASSFQGAPGNSPLHF	TGTGCCAGCAGCTTCCAGGGGGCGCCCGGTAATTCACCCCTCCACTTT
.	TRBV10-1	.	TRBJ2-2	CASRPRSTGELFF	TGCGCCAGCAGGCCGAGATCCACCGGGGAGCTGTTTTTT
.	TRBV3-1/TRBV3-2	TRBD1	TRBJ2-7	CASSQAPGTVYEQYF	TGTGCCAGCAGCCAAGCTCCCGGGACAGTCTACGAGCAGTACTTC
once	TRBV6-6	.	TRBJ1-6	CASSPRAAGGSPLHF	TGTGCCAGCAGCCCAAGAGCGGCAGGCGGTTCACCCCTCCACTTT
.	TRBV20-1	.	TRBJ2-7	CSARAGYEQYF	TGCAGTGCTAGAGCTGGCTACGAGCAGTACTTC
.	TRBV7-9	TRBD2	TRBJ2-7	CASSPGTSAQEQYF	TGTGCCAGCAGTCCCGGGACTAGCGCCCAGGAGCAGTACTTC
.	TRBV19	TRBD1	TRBJ1-2	CASSTGGVSYTF	TGTGCCAGTAGTACAGGGGGCGTAAGCTACACCTTC
once	TRBV6-1	.	TRBJ1-3	CASSELGRSGNTIYF	TGTGCCAGCAGTGAACTCGGCCGCTCTGGAAACACCATATATTTT
.	TRBV6-6	TRBD1	TRBJ1-5	CASSYPNHEGGGSHF	TGTGCCAGCAGTTATCCTAACCACGAAGGGGGCGGATCTCATTTT
few	TRBV19	.	TRBJ1-5	CASMLRNRVNSNQPQHF	TGTGCCAGTATGCTTAGAAACAGGGTGAATAGCAATCAGCCCCAGCATTTT
.	TRBV28	.	TRBJ1-6	CASSLWGLENSPLHF	TGTGCCAGCAGTTTATGGGGACTGGAGAATTCACCCCTCCACTTT
once	TRBV4-1	.	TRBJ1-2	CASSQGQPTPYYGYTF	TGCGCCAGCAGCCAAGGACAACCGACACCCTATTATGGCTACACCTTC
once	TRBV5-1	.	TRBJ1-2	CASSLARTDYGYTF	TGCGCCAGCAGCTTGGCCCGGACAGACTATGGCTACACCTTC
.	TRBV28	TRBD2	TRBJ2-1	CASSSPGLVSYNEQFF	TGTGCCAGCAGTTCACCGGGACTAGTATCCTACAATGAGCAGTTCTTC
.	TRBV28	.	TRBJ2-7	CASSLRLAPPHDEQYF	TGTGCCAGCAGTTTAAGGCTAGCCCCACCCCACGACGAGCAGTACTTC
.	TRBV6-5	TRBD2	TRBJ2-7	CASSFTGGSRYEQYF	TGTGCCAGCAGTTTCACTGGCGGGAGCCGCTACGAGCAGTACTTC
.	TRBV5-1	.	TRBJ2-5	CASSSPGGGGETQYF	TGCGCCAGCAGCTCGCCCGGCGGGGGCGGTGAGACCCAGTACTTC
.	TRBV19	TRBD1	TRBJ2-3	CASRQTGTSTDTQYF	TGTGCCAGTAGGCAGACAGGGACGAGCACAGATACGCAGTATTTT
.	TRBV6-5	.	TRBJ2-7	CASSYSLGLTEQYF	TGTGCCAGCAGTTACTCCTTGGGGCTTACCGAGCAGTACTTC
once	TRBV4-1	.	TRBJ1-1	CASSQEGGAYEAFF	TGCGCCAGCAGCCAAGAAGGAGGGGCGTATGAAGCTTTCTTT
.	TRBV6-5	.	TRBJ1-5	CASSYDPTGLGQPQHF	TGTGCCAGCAGTTACGACCCCACAGGGTTGGGGCAGCCCCAGCATTTT
.	TRBV4-2	TRBD2	TRBJ2-3	CASSPRGGRTSGRGSADTQYF	TGTGCCAGCAGCCCACGGGGGGGAAGGACTAGCGGGAGAGGATCCGCAGATACGCAGTATTTT
.	TRBV9	.	TRBJ1-3	CASFSGNTIYF	TGTGCCAGCTTCTCTGGAAACACCATATATTTT
.	TRBV6-1	.	TRBJ2-7	CASSEAGWGATYEQYF	TGTGCCAGCAGTGAAGCAGGTTGGGGGGCTACCTACGAGCAGTACTTC
.	TRBV27	.	TRBJ1-4	CASSSLGGAEEKLFF	TGTGCCAGCAGTTCCCTCGGGGGCGCAGAGGAAAAACTGTTTTTT
.	TRBV7-9	TRBD1	TRBJ2-7	CASSLATGGAEQYF	TGTGCCAGCAGCTTAGCGACAGGGGGTGCCGAGCAGTACTTC
.	TRBV6-1	.	TRBJ1-3	CASSERTGNTIYF	TGTGCCAGCAGTGAAAGGACTGGAAACACCATATATTTT
.	TRBV6-2/TRBV6-3	.	TRBJ1-1	CASSYSSGKGSTEAFF	TGTGCCAGCAGTTACTCCTCAGGGAAGGGGAGCACTGAAGCTTTCTTT
.	TRBV19	.	TRBJ1-1	CASSFPRGRGQNTEAFF	TGTGCCAGTAGTTTCCCAAGGGGCAGGGGACAGAACACTGAAGCTTTCTTT
once	TRBV15	.	TRBJ1-2	CATSTRDRVENGYTF	TGTGCCACCAGCACCAGGGACCGTGTAGAGAATGGCTACACCTTC
once	TRBV28	.	TRBJ2-3	CASRSRQLHTDTQYF	TGTGCCAGCAGGTCAAGACAGCTTCACACAGATACGCAGTATTTT
once	TRBV27	.	TRBJ2-3	CASSFSGIDTDTQYF	TGTGCCAGCAGTTTCTCAGGGATTGACACAGATACGCAGTATTTT
.	TRBV24-1	.	TRBJ2-1	CATSGLKGNEQFF	TGTGCCACCAGTGGCCTTAAGGGGAATGAGCAGTTCTTC
.	TRBV9	TRBD1	TRBJ1-2	CASSVADRAHGYTF	TGTGCCAGCAGCGTAGCGGACAGGGCCCATGGCTACACCTTC
.	TRBV4-2	TRBD1	TRBJ2-2	CASSNAVGQGAGELFF	TGTGCCAGCAGCAATGCCGTAGGACAGGGGGCCGGGGAGCTGTTTTTT
once	TRBV19	TRBD2	TRBJ2-2	CASSTSGGAVWELFF	TGTGCCAGTAGTACTAGCGGGGGAGCGGTGTGGGAGCTGTTTTTT
.	TRBV7-9	.	TRBJ2-1	CATGDEQFF	TGTGCCACAGGGGATGAGCAGTTCTTC
.	TRBV9	.	TRBJ2-3	CASSVGGSTDTQYF	TGTGCCAGCAGCGTAGGCGGTAGCACAGATACGCAGTATTTT
.	TRBV30	.	TRBJ1-5	CAWSGTVGNQPQHF	TGTGCCTGGAGTGGGACAGTGGGCAATCAGCCCCAGCATTTT